Reported below is one T cell receptor beta chain. Its antigen remains unidentified. Each sample's TCRB immunosequencing used around 0.5 micrograms of biopsy DNA. The data were produced by immunoSEQ multiplex PCR, yet TCRdb's version contains in-frame clones alone and is incomplete. The sample holds 25,000 to 35,000 clones, approximately 78% seen once. These data come from a study of T cell repertoires in ileal Crohn's disease. Broader study findings: Compared with non-smokers, active smokers at surgery showed more clonal expansions. Mucosal expansions were suggested to be mainly CD8 T cells.

This sequence originates from an adult with Crohn's disease. Sequencing used ileal tissue.

The CDR3 spells CASRHPRHYGYTF. DNA for the CDR3: TGTGCCAGCAGACACCCCAGGCACTATGGCTACACCTTC. The chain recombines TRBV6-5 with TRBJ1-2; D gene uncertain. V was trimmed by 6 bases and J by 3 bases, leaving 11 bases between them. Germline values: CDR1 MNHEY, CDR2 SVGAGI. CDR3 length equals 13 residues.